This passage covers 23 T cell receptor beta chains from one sample sequenced in a study of cytomegalovirus exposure and HLA in healthy donors. PCR was performed using 60 Vbeta and 13 Jbeta primers. Produced via immunoSEQ multiplex PCR; TCRdb's table is partial and in-frame only. There are 150,000 or so clones in the sample; 84% occur only once, and about 0.37% lies in the top ten. The sequencing input was PBMCs. Source of these receptors: a boy under 10 years old in good health and CMV-seronegative.

The chain is built from TRBV30 and TRBJ2-5, with D hard to call. CDR1 is GTSNPN and CDR2 is SVGIG in the germline V gene (reference sequence). The CDR3 runs to 12 residues. Between the trimmed V and J ends, which lost 2 bases and 3 bases, there was a span of 7 bases. The CDR3 sequence is CAWSSSEETQYF. Here the CDR3 DNA reads TGTGCCTGGAGTAGTTCGGAAGAGACCCAGTACTTC.

The CDR3 DNA follows: TGTGCCAGCAGCTCCTTTGGGCAGACCAGCACAGATACGCAGTATTTT. Protein sequence: CASSSFGQTSTDTQYF. This chain joins TRBV7-3 and TRBJ2-3, with unresolved D. V was trimmed by 4 bases and J by 0 bases, leaving 14 bases between them. This CDR3 is 16 amino acids long. Germline CDR1 and CDR2: SGHTA and FQGTGA.

The chain recombines TRBV7-9 with TRBJ2-5; 9 nucleotides match TRBD2. This CDR3 is 12 amino acids long. With V trimmed by 11 bases and J by 2 bases, 3 bases remained unmatched. Germline-derived CDR1 and CDR2 are SEHNR and FQNEAQ (reference sequence). CDR3 sequence (DNA): TGTGCCGTAGCGGGGGCTCAAGAGACCCAGTACTTC. Its protein product is CAVAGAQETQYF.

This chain links TRBV30 with TRBJ1-2; D unresolved. V was cut by 2 bases and J by 5 bases, with 12 bases left in between. The CDR3 is 13 amino acids. CDR1 GTSNPN and CDR2 SVGIG come from the germline V gene (reference sequence). CDR3 DNA sequence: TGTGCCTGGAGTCCGGAGGTTGCTTATGGCTACACCTTC. Translation gives CAWSPEVAYGYTF.

Only a few counts were recorded for this clone. The chain links TRBV2 to TRBJ1-1; 7 bases map to TRBD1. J was trimmed by 5 bases and V by 5 bases; bases with no gene match: 8. The CDR3 has 14 amino acids. CDR1 is SNHLY and CDR2 is FYNNEI in the germline V gene. For the CDR3, the DNA is TGTGCCAGCAGTCCCGACAGGGATGGGACTGAAGCTTTCTTT. Its translation: CASSPDRDGTEAFF. Filled out from reference TRBV2 and TRBJ1-1, the complete variable domain reads EPEVTQTPSHQVTQMGQEVILRCVPISNHLYFYWYRQILGQKVEFLVSFYNNEISEKSEIFDDQFSVERPDGSNFTLKIRSTKLEDSAMYFCASSPDRDGTEAFFGQGTRLTVV.

V gene TRBV10-3 combines with J gene TRBJ2-7; a weak D match, TRBD2 (5 bases). The CDR3 runs 14 residues. V was clipped by 3 bases and J by 0 bases, with 9 bases between them. Germline V gives CDR1 ENHRY, CDR2 SYGVKD. DNA for the CDR3: TGTGCCATCAGTGACCTAGCCCACTCCTACGAGCAGTACTTC. This translates into CAISDLAHSYEQYF.

The chain joins TRBV30 to TRBJ2-3, with TRBD2 matching 13 bases. Germline trimming cut 2 bases from V and 5 bases from J; bases unmatched to any gene: 7. This CDR3 is 16 amino acids long. Germline CDR1 reads GTSNPN; CDR2 reads SVGIG (reference sequence). CDR3: CAWSSGLAGVRDTQYF. For the CDR3, the DNA is TGTGCCTGGAGTTCTGGACTAGCGGGAGTCAGAGATACGCAGTATTTT.

The DNA of the CDR3 is TGTGCCAGCAGGGTGGCTAGTATTGGGGCCAACGTCCTGACTTTC. Its translation: CASRVASIGANVLTF. This chain connects TRBV6-1 to TRBJ2-6; D ambiguous. The V end was cut by 6 bases, the J end by 3 bases, with 12 bases between. In germline, CDR1 is MNHNS, CDR2 SASEGT. This CDR3 region has 15 residues.

The sample holds one count of this clone. V and J are TRBV2 and TRBJ2-3, with D possibly being TRBD2 (5 bases). Germline lookup yields CDR1 SNHLY and CDR2 FYNNEI. V lost 9 bases and J lost 4, with 11 bases in between. This CDR3 comprises 12 residues. CDR3 loop: CARLALADTQYF. The CDR3 coding sequence is TGTGCCAGGCTAGCTCTTGCAGATACGCAGTATTTT.

This clone was detected only once. This chain connects TRBV6-5 to TRBJ2-7; 7 bases are shared with TRBD1. The CDR3 spans 15 residues. From germline, CDR1 is MNHEY and CDR2 SVGAGI. The V gene end was trimmed by 2 bases and the J gene end by 2 bases; junction bases not matched to a gene: 6. The DNA for the CDR3 is TGTGCCAGCAGTTACCTCCTAGGGACAGCCTACGAGCAGTACTTC. Amino acids: CASSYLLGTAYEQYF.

The chain couples TRBV7-6 to TRBJ2-7; D perhaps matches TRBD2 (5 bases). V was pared by 5 bases and J by 2 bases, with 10 bases between. The CDR3 consists of 13 residues. Germline V CDR1 and CDR2: SGHVS, FNYEAQ. CDR3 sequence reads: CASSTRDAYEQYF. The CDR3 DNA sequence: TGTGCCAGCAGCACCCGGGATGCCTACGAGCAGTACTTC.

The chain uses TRBV5-5 and TRBJ2-7; 7 bases agree with TRBD1. This CDR3 has 16 residues. Trimming took 0 bases from V and 5 from J; bases not matched to a gene: 11. Germline V gene sequence: CDR1 SGHKS, CDR2 YYEKEE (reference sequence). This chain's CDR3 is CASSLVGDSAIHEQYF. Here the CDR3 DNA reads TGTGCCAGCAGCTTGGTAGGGGACAGTGCAATCCACGAGCAGTACTTC.

The chain recombines TRBV27 with TRBJ2-5; 7 bases agree with TRBD2. The CDR3 runs to 14 residues. V lost 7 bases to trimming and J lost 5 bases; unmatched junction nucleotides: 10. CDR1 is MNHEY and CDR2 is SMNVEV in the germline V gene (reference sequence). The DNA for the CDR3 is TGTGCCAGCAAGGGAGGGAGGCCACGGGAGACCCAGTACTTC. Encoded protein: CASKGGRPRETQYF.

CDR3 nucleotides: TGTGCCAGCAGCTTAAGGGGGAACTATGGCTACACCTTC. It yields the protein CASSLRGNYGYTF. The rearrangement uses TRBV5-8 and TRBJ1-2; perhaps TRBD1 as D (6 bases). CDR3 length: 13 amino acids. Germline assignment: CDR1 SGHTS and CDR2 YDEGEE. V was pared by 2 bases and J by 2 bases, with 7 bases between.

The chain employs TRBV5-5 and TRBJ1-2, with a weak D call TRBD1 (6 bases). In germline, CDR1 is SGHKS, CDR2 YYEKEE (reference sequence). The V gene lost 3 bases and the J gene lost 2 bases, with 14 bases spanning the gap. The CDR3 is made up of 15 amino acids. The CDR3 reads CASSWTHQGNYGYTF. CDR3 nucleotides: TGTGCCAGCAGCTGGACCCACCAGGGGAACTATGGCTACACCTTC.

The chain joins TRBV28 to TRBJ1-5; tentatively, D is TRBD1 (6 bases). Germline values: CDR1 MDHEN, CDR2 SYDVKM. V lost 6 bases, J lost 0 bases, and 9 bases lay in between. This CDR3 comprises 14 residues. The chain's CDR3 is CASRDRDSNQPQHF. In DNA form, the CDR3 reads TGTGCCAGCAGGGACAGAGATAGCAATCAGCCCCAGCATTTT.

J is TRBJ2-2 and V is TRBV27; D call uncertain. V was shortened by 0 bases and J by 13 bases, with 18 bases between the two germline ends. In germline, CDR1 is MNHEY, CDR2 SMNVEV (reference sequence). The length of the CDR3 is 15 residues. CDR3 sequence reads: CASSLSASRQMGLFF. The CDR3 nucleotides are TGTGCCAGCAGTTTATCCGCCTCCCGACAAATGGGGCTGTTTTTT.

The CDR3 is CASSLTPSPTGELFF. DNA of the CDR3: TGTGCCAGCAGCTTAACGCCGTCGCCGACTGGGGAGCTGTTTTTT. The chain employs TRBV7-3 and TRBJ2-2; D not certain. Looked up from germline, CDR1 is SGHTA and CDR2 is FQGTGA. V dropped 0 bases and J dropped 8 bases, with 13 bases sitting between them. The CDR3 spans 15 residues.

This clone was detected once. The chain is built from TRBV29-1 and TRBJ2-3; 13 bases are shared with TRBD2. Germline loops: CDR1 SQVTM, CDR2 ANQGSEA. The CDR3 loop spans 14 amino acids. Trimming took 5 bases from V and 3 from J; bases not matched to a gene: 2. For the CDR3, the DNA is TGCAGCGTTATGGGACTAGCGGGAACAGATACGCAGTATTTT. It is translated as CSVMGLAGTDTQYF.

The chain links TRBV29-1 to TRBJ2-5, with 8 bases aligning to TRBD2. This CDR3 is 15 amino acids long. V trimming: 2 bases; J trimming: 5 bases; junction bases outside the gene matches: 10. The V gene's germline CDR1 is SQVTM and CDR2 ANQGSEA. The CDR3 sequence is CSVETSGSRGETQYF. CDR3 DNA: TGCAGCGTTGAAACAAGCGGGAGTAGAGGGGAGACCCAGTACTTC.

Turning to this clone: The junction differs from germline at one of its ends, possibly a read error. The chain joins TRBV18 to TRBJ2-1; 10 bases match TRBD1. From germline, CDR1 is KGHSH and CDR2 LQKENI. The CDR3 sequence is 12 residues long. As DNA, the CDR3 is TGTGCCAGCTCACCAGTGACGGACAGGGGGGTCTTC. Its protein product is CASSPVTDRGVF. Looking up the rest from reference TRBV18 and TRBJ2-1 gives the full variable domain: NAGVMQNPRHLVRRRGQEARLRCSPMKGHSHVYWYRQLPEEGLKFMVYLQKENIIDESGMPKERFSAEFPKEGPSILRIQQVVRGDSAAYFCASSPVTDRGVFGPGTRLTVL.

The chain employs TRBV28 and TRBJ2-3; 9 bases are a match to TRBD2. The CDR3 totals 17 residues. After removal of 0 bases from V and 0 bases from J, the junction contained 4 bases not matched to a gene. CDR1 is MDHEN, CDR2 SYDVKM, per germline. This chain's CDR3 is CASSLWASGDSTDTQYF. CDR3 sequence (DNA): TGTGCCAGCAGTTTATGGGCTAGCGGGGACAGCACAGATACGCAGTATTTT.

This rearrangement joins TRBV2 to TRBJ2-7, with 14 positions matching TRBD2. V lost 7 bases to trimming and J lost 0 bases; unmatched junction nucleotides: 26. Germline-derived CDR1 and CDR2 are SNHLY and FYNNEI. The CDR3 is 23 amino acids. In DNA form, the CDR3 reads TGTGCCAGCACCGGGGACTGGGTCCCGCCAGGACTAGCGGGAGGCCTTAGCTCCTACGAGCAGTACTTC. Protein sequence: CASTGDWVPPGLAGGLSSYEQYF.